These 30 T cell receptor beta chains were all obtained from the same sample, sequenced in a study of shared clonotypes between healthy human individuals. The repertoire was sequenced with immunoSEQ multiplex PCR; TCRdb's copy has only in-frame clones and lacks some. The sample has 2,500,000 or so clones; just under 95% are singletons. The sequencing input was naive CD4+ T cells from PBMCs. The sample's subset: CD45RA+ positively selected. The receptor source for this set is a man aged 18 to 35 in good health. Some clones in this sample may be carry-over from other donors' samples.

The CDR3 DNA reads as TGCGCCAGCAGCCCTCGGACAGGGGTGAACACCGGGGAGCTGTTTTTT. Its protein is CASSPRTGVNTGELFF. The chain recombines TRBV5-1 with TRBJ2-2; 9 bases match TRBD1. This CDR3 comprises 16 residues. In germline, CDR1 is SGHRS, CDR2 YFSETQ. With 4 bases clipped from V and 1 base from J, the junction kept 5 bases outside the gene matches.

The CDR3: CASSLAGRPQTYEQYF. CDR3 nucleotides: TGTGCCAGCAGCTTGGCCGGCAGACCCCAGACCTACGAGCAGTACTTC. J is TRBJ2-7 and V is TRBV5-8; D remains unclear. CDR1 and CDR2 (germline): SGHTS, YDEGEE. The CDR3 contains 16 residues. The ends were cut back, 0 bases at V and 2 bases at J, with 15 bases in the middle.

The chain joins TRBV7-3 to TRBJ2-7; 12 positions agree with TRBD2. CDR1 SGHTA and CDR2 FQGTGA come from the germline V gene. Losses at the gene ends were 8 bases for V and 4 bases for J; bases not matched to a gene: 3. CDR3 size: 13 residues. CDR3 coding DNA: TGTGCCAGCGCGACTAGCGGGAGTTACGAGCAGTACTTC. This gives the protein CASATSGSYEQYF.

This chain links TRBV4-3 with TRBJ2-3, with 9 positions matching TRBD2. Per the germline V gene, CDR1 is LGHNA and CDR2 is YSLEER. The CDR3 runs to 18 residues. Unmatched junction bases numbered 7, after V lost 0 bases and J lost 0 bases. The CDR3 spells CASSQDRTGTSSTDTQYF. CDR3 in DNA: TGCGCCAGCAGCCAAGATCGTACGGGGACTAGCAGCACAGATACGCAGTATTTT.

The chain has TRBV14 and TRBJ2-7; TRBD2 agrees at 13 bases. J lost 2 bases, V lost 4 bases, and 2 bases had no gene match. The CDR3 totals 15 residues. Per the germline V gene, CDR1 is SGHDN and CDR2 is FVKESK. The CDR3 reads CASSPGTSGTYEQYF. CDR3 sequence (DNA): TGTGCCAGCAGCCCAGGGACTAGCGGGACCTACGAGCAGTACTTC.

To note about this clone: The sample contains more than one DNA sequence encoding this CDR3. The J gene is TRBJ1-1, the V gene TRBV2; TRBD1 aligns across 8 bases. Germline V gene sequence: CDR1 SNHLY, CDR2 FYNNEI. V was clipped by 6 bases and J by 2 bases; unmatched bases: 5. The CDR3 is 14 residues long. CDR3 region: CASSPTGENTEAFF. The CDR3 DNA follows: TGTGCCAGCAGCCCGACAGGGGAAAACACTGAAGCTTTCTTT.

The CDR3 bases are TGTGCCAGTAGTATGGGCGAATACGAGCAGTACTTC. Its translation is CASSMGEYEQYF. The chain is built from TRBV19 and TRBJ2-7; the D is unclear. The germline gives CDR1 LNHDA, CDR2 SQIVND (reference sequence). The CDR3 covers 12 residues. Trimming removed 3 bases at V and 4 bases at J, with 7 bases between.

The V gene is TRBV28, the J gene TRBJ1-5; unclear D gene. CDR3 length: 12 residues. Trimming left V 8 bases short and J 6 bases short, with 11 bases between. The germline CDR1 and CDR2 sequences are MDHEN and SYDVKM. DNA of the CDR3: TGTGCCAGCGGGGATGGTATTCAGCCCCAGCATTTT. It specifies CASGDGIQPQHF. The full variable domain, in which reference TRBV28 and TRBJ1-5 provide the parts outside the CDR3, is DVKVTQSSRYLVKRTGEKVFLECVQDMDHENMFWYRQDPGLGLRLIYFSYDVKMKEKGDIPEGYSVSREKKERFSLILESASTNQTSMYLCASGDGIQPQHFGDGTRLSIL.

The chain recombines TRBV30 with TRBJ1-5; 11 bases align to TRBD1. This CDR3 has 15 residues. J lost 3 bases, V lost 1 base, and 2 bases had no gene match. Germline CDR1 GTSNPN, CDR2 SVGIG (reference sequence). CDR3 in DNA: TGTGCCTGGAGTGGGACAGGGGGCCACAATCAGCCCCAGCATTTT. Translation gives CAWSGTGGHNQPQHF.

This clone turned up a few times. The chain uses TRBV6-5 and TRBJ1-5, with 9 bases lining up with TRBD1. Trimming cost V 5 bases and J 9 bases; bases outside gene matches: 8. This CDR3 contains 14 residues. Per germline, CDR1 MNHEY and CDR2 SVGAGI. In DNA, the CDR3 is TGTGCCAGCAGTAAACGGACAGGGGTTGGGCCCCAGCATTTT. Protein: CASSKRTGVGPQHF.

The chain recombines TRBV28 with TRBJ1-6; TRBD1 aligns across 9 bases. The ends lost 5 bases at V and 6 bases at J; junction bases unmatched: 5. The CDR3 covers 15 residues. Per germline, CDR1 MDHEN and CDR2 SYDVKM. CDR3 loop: CASSRRTGVNSPLHF. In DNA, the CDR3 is TGTGCCAGCAGTCGACGGACAGGGGTTAATTCACCCCTCCACTTT.

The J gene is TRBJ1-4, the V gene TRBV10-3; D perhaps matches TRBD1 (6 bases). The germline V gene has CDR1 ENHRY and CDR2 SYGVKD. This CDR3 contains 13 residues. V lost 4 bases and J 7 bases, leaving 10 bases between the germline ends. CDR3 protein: CAISAGAGEKLFF. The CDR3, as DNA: TGTGCCATCAGTGCGGGGGCTGGTGAAAAACTGTTTTTT.

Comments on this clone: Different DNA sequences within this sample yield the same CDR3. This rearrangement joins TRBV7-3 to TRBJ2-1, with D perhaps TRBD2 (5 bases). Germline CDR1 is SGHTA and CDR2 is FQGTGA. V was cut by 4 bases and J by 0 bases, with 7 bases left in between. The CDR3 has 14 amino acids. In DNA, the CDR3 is TGTGCCAGCAGCTCGGGGAGCTCCTACAATGAGCAGTTCTTC. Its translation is CASSSGSSYNEQFF.

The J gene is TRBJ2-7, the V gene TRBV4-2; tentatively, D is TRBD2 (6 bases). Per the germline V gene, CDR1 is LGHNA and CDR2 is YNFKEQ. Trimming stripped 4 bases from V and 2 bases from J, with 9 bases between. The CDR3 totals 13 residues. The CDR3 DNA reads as TGTGCCAGCAGCCCCACGGGGGCCTACGAGCAGTACTTC. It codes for CASSPTGAYEQYF.

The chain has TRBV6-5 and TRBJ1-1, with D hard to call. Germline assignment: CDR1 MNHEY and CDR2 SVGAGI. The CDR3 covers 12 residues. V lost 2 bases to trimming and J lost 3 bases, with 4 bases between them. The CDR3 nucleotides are TGTGCCAGCAGTTACGGGGACACTGAAGCTTTCTTT. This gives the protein CASSYGDTEAFF.

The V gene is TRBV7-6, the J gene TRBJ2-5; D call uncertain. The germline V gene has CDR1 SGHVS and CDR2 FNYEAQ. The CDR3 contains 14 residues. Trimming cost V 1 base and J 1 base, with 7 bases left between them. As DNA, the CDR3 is TGTGCCAGCAGCTTAGGGGCTACCCAAGAGACCCAGTACTTC. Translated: CASSLGATQETQYF.

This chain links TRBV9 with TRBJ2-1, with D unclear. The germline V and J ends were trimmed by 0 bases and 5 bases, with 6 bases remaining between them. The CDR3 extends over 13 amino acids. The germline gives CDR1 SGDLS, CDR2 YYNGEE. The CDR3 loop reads CASSVDPHNEQFF. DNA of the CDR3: TGTGCCAGCAGCGTAGACCCCCACAATGAGCAGTTCTTC.

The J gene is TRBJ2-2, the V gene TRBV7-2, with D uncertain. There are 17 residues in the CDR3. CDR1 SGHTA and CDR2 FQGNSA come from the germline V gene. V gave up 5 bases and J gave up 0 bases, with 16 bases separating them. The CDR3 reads CASSPAAWGTNTGELFF. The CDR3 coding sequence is TGTGCCAGCAGCCCCGCCGCCTGGGGTACGAACACCGGGGAGCTGTTTTTT.

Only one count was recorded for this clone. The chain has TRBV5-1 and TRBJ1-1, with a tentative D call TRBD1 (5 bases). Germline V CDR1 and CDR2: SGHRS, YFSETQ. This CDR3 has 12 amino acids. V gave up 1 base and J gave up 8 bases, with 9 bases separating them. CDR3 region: CASSLNRREAFF. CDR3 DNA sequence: TGCGCCAGCAGCTTGAACAGGCGAGAAGCTTTCTTT.

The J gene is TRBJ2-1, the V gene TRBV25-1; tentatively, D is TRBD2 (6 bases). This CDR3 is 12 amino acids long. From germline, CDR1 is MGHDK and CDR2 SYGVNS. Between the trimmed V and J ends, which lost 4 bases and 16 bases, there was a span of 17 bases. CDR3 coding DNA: TGTGCCAGCAGTGGTCTAGCGTGGTGGAAATTCTTC. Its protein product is CASSGLAWWKFF.

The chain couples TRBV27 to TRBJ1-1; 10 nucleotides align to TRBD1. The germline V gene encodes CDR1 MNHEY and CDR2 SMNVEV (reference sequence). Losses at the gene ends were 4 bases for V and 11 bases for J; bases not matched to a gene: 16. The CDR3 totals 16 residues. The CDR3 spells CASSSRDRGGLRQAFF. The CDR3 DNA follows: TGTGCCAGCAGTTCGAGGGACAGGGGAGGATTAAGGCAGGCTTTCTTT.

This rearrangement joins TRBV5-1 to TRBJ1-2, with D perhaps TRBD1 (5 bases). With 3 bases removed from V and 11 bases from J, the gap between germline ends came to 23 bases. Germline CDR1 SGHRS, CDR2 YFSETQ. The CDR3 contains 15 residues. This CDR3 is CASSSPPGGIEGYTF. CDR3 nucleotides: TGCGCCAGCAGCTCCCCCCCGGGGGGAATCGAAGGGTACACCTTC.

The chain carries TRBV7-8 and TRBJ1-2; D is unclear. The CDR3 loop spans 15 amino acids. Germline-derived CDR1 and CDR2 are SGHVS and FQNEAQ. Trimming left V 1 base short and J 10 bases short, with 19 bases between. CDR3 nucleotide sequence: TGTGCCAGCAGCTTAGGCGGTAGGGTTACGTTTGACTACACCTTC. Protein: CASSLGGRVTFDYTF.

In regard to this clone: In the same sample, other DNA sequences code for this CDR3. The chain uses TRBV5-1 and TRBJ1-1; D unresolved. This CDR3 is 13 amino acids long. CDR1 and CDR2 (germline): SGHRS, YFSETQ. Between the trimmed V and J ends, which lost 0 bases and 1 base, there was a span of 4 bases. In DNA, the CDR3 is TGCGCCAGCAGCTTGGGACCGAACACTGAAGCTTTCTTT. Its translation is CASSLGPNTEAFF.

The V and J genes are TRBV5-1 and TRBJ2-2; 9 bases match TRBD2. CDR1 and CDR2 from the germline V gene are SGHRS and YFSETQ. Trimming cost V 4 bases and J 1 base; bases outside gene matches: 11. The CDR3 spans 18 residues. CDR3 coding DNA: TGCGCCAGCAGCGGAATTAGCGGGAGTGGTGAGAACACCGGGGAGCTGTTTTTT. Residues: CASSGISGSGENTGELFF.

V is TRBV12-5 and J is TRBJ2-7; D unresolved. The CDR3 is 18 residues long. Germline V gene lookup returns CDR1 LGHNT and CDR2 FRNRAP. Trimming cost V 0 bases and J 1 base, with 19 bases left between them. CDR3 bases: TGTGCTAGTGGTTTGGTACTCGCGAGGATCCGCGTTTCCTACGAGCAGTACTTC. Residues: CASGLVLARIRVSYEQYF. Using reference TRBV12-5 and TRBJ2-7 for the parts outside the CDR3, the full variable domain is DARVTQTPRHKVTEMGQEVTMRCQPILGHNTVFWYRQTMMQGLELLAYFRNRAPLDDSGMPKDRFSAEMPDATLATLKIQPSEPRDSAVYFCASGLVLARIRVSYEQYFGPGTRLTVT.

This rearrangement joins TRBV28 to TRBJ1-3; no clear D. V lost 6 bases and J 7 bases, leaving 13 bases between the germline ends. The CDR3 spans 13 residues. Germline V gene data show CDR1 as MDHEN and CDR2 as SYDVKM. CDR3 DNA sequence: TGTGCCAGCAGGCAGCCTGGGATCAACACCATATATTTT. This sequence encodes CASRQPGINTIYF.

This CDR3 is CASSVTSASTDTQYF. The CDR3 region has the DNA TGTGCCAGCAGTGTTACTAGCGCGAGCACAGATACGCAGTATTTT. The V call is TRBV2, the J call TRBJ2-3, with TRBD2 identical over 7 bases. This CDR3 region has 15 residues. Unmatched junction bases numbered 4, after V lost 4 bases and J lost 0 bases. CDR1 and CDR2 (germline): SNHLY, FYNNEI. The complete variable domain, with remaining parts taken from reference TRBV2 and TRBJ2-3, reads EPEVTQTPSHQVTQMGQEVILRCVPISNHLYFYWYRQILGQKVEFLVSFYNNEISEKSEIFDDQFSVERPDGSNFTLKIRSTKLEDSAMYFCASSVTSASTDTQYFGPGTRLTVL.

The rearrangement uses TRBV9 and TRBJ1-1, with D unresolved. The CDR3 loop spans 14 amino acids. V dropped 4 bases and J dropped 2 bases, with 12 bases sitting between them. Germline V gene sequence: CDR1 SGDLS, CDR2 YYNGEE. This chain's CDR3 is CASSLSIQNTEAFF. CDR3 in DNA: TGTGCCAGCAGCTTGAGCATTCAAAACACTGAAGCTTTCTTT.

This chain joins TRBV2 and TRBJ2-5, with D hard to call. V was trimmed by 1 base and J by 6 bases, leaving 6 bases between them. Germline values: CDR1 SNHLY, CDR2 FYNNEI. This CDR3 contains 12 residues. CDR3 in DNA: TGTGCCAGCAGTGAAGATCGGAAGACCCAGTACTTC. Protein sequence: CASSEDRKTQYF.